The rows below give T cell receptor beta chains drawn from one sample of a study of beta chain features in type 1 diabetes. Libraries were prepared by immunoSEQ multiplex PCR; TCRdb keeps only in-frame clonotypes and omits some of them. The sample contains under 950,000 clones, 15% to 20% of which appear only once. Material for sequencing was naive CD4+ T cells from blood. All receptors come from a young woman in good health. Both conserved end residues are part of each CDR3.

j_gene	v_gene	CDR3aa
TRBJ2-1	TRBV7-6	CASSWLSLAGLNEQFF
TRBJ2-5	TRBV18	CASSPGSPQETQYF
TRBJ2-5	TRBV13	CASSTKRSGTEGETQYF
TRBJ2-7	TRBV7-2	CASRLGTSGYEQYF
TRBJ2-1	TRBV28	CASRRTNEQFF
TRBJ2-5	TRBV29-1	CSVEYVSRRNQETQYF
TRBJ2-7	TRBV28	CASRASGSYEQYF
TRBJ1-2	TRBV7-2	CASSRMTGGYGYTF
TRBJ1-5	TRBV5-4	CASSWDRNQPQHF
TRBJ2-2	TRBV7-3	CASSSRGSGSPGELFF